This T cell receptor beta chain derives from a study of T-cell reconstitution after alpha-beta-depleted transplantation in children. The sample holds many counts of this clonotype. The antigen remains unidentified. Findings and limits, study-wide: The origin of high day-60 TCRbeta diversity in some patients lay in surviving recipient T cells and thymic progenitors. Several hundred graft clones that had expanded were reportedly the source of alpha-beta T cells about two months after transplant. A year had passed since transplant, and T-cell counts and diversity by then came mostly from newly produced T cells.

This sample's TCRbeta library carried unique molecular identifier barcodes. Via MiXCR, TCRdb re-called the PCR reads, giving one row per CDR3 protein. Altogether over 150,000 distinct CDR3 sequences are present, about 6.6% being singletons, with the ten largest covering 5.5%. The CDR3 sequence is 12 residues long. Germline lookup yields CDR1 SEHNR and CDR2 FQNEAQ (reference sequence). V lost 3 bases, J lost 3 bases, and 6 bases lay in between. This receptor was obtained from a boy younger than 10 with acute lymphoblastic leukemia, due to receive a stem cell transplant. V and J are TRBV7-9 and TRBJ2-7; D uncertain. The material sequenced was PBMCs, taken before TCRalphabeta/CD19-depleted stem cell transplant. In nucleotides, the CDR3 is TGTGCCAGCAGCTTTAAGAACTACGAGCAGTACTTC. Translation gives CASSFKNYEQYF.